This T cell receptor beta chain was recorded in a study of blood T cell repertoires in COVID-19. For the study at large: From T cells, B-cell-depleted T cells, or PBMCs came the material, which was cDNA or gDNA.

Authors' methods: Estimation of nucleated cell counts was performed using reference gene primer amplification. Sequencing used immunoSEQ multiplex PCR; TCRdb keeps in-frame clones, though not all of them. For V, J and clone size, that table is used; D and trimming come from the DNA. The table includes roughly 150,000 clones, around 87% detected once. V dropped 3 bases and J dropped 1 base, with 9 bases sitting between them. This CDR3 contains 14 residues. CDR1 is SGHVS and CDR2 is FQNEAQ in the germline V gene. This sequence was found in an elderly man with acute or convalescent COVID-19. The sequenced material came from peripheral blood. The genes are TRBV7-8 and TRBJ1-1; no reliable D call. The CDR3 DNA sequence: TGTGCCAGCAGCTTGACTGTTGGGAACACTGAAGCTTTCTTT. Amino acid sequence: CASSLTVGNTEAFF.